This T cell receptor beta chain was sequenced in a study of vaccination effects on CD4 cells after COVID-19. Having been cultured for 10 days, the cells underwent CD4+ T cell isolation. Turning to this clone: The target antigen is unknown.

Germline V gene lookup returns CDR1 SGHDN and CDR2 FVKESK. The CDR3 contains 15 residues. The V segment lost 5 bases and the J segment 0 bases; nucleotides outside the gene matches: 2. The method was immunoSEQ multiplex PCR; TCRdb's version includes in-frame clones alone and lacks a portion of them. The table has more than 30,000 clones, about 70% seen once. This clonotype was sampled from a human donor who received a COVID-19 vaccine. The V call is TRBV14, the J call TRBJ2-3, with 10 bases matching TRBD2. The sample here was CD4+ T cells from PBMCs cultured without peptide, taken before COVID-19 vaccination. CDR3 region: CASSLTSGSTDTQYF. The CDR3, as DNA: TGTGCCAGCAGCTTGACTAGCGGGAGCACAGATACGCAGTATTTT.